What follows are 21 T cell receptor beta chains derived from one specimen sequenced in a study of glioma-infiltrating T cells (TCRdb year 2016). The listed sequencing device is Illumina MiSeq. TCR alpha and beta CDR3 regions were amplified with the iRepertoire nested amplicon-rescue multiplex PCR (arm-PCR) platform from RNA. TCRdb reanalyzed the raw reads on its own, using fastp at Q25 for trimming and MiXCR for clone calling, and kept in-frame beta chains. Here each entry gathers all rows of one CDR3 protein and keeps the most common genes and DNA. This sample has about 140,000 distinct CDR3 sequences in its table, and about two fifths of those were observed once. About a fifth of the sample rests with the top ten. The specimen sequenced was glioma tissue, nonneoplastic brain tissue, or PBMCs (not recorded which). The receptor set was obtained from a human donor with low-grade glioma or glioblastoma, undergoing nonglioma brain surgery, or in good health (not recorded which).

The chain carries TRBV10-3 and TRBJ2-7; D gene uncertain. There are 12 residues in the CDR3. Germline V CDR1 and CDR2: ENHRY, SYGVKD. The ends were cut back, 3 bases at V and 11 bases at J, with 14 bases in the middle. CDR3 sequence reads: CAISDGTDVKYF. Here the CDR3 DNA reads TGTGCCATCAGTGATGGAACGGATGTGAAGTACTTC.

This chain links TRBV15 with TRBJ1-6; TRBD1 matches at 9 bases. Trimming took 1 base from V and 10 from J; bases not matched to a gene: 2. In germline, CDR1 is LNHNV, CDR2 YYDKDF (reference sequence). This CDR3 spans 14 amino acids. The CDR3 reads CATSRGQGGSPLHF. CDR3 bases: TGTGCCACCAGCAGAGGACAGGGGGGATCACCCCTCCACTTT. The full variable domain, its missing parts supplied by reference TRBV15 and TRBJ1-6, is DAMVIQNPRYQVTQFGKPVTLSCSQTLNHNVMYWYQQKSSQAPKLLFHYYDKDFNNEADTPDNFQSRRPNTSFCFLDIRSPGLGDTAMYLCATSRGQGGSPLHFGNGTRLTVT.

Turning to this clonotype: Just one base apart from a much larger clone, this may be a read error. This sequence joins TRBV20-1 and TRBJ1-6; D might be TRBD1 (5 bases). Germline assignment: CDR1 DFQATT and CDR2 SNEGSKA (reference sequence). CDR3 size: 12 residues. This CDR3 is CSALLTDSLLHF. CDR3 nucleotides: TGCAGTGCTCTCCTGACAGATTCACTCCTCCACTTT.

As to this clonotype: This may come from a read error, since a much larger clone is one base off. This likely comes from a read error, as the CDR3 has no conserved phenylalanine or tryptophan at its end. This sequence joins TRBV28 and TRBJ1-1; D is ambiguous. The CDR3 has 12 residues. Between the trimmed V and J ends, which lost 2 bases and 4 bases, there was a span of 5 bases. Per the germline V gene, CDR1 is MDHEN and CDR2 is SYDVKM. Written as DNA, the CDR3 is TGTGCCAGCAGTTTACTATCCACTGAAGCTTTCCTT. It translates to CASSLLSTEAFL.

The J gene is TRBJ2-7, the V gene TRBV6-5; TRBD2 matches at 7 bases. The CDR3 totals 15 residues. The V segment lost 6 bases and the J segment 3 bases; nucleotides outside the gene matches: 11. Germline CDR1 MNHEY, CDR2 SVGAGI. The CDR3 loop is CASSTNSGLDYEQYF. The CDR3 DNA follows: TGTGCCAGCAGCACAAATAGCGGGCTCGACTACGAGCAGTACTTC.

This clonotype was detected a few times. The chain is built from TRBV4-2 and TRBJ2-3; D is perhaps TRBD1 or TRBD2 (5 bases each). Between the trimmed V and J ends, which lost 4 bases and 5 bases, there was a span of 13 bases. The CDR3 runs to 14 residues. Germline V gene data show CDR1 as LGHNA and CDR2 as YNFKEQ. CDR3 DNA sequence: TGTGCCAGCAGCCCAGGGAGCGGAGGAGATACGCAGTATTTT. Protein product: CASSPGSGGDTQYF.

This clonotype was detected a few times. The rearrangement joins TRBV28 to TRBJ2-5, with D perhaps given as TRBD1 or TRBD2 (6 bases each). The germline V gene has CDR1 MDHEN and CDR2 SYDVKM. The CDR3 sequence is 14 residues long. V dropped 5 bases and J dropped 5 bases, with 15 bases sitting between them. The CDR3 DNA reads as TGTGCCAGCAGTCAACAGGGAGGTCGGGAGACCCAGTACTTC. This gives the protein CASSQQGGRETQYF. Combining the CDR3 with reference TRBV28 and TRBJ2-5 gives the whole variable domain DVKVTQSSRYLVKRTGEKVFLECVQDMDHENMFWYRQDPGLGLRLIYFSYDVKMKEKGDIPEGYSVSREKKERFSLILESASTNQTSMYLCASSQQGGRETQYFGPGTRLLVL.

This clonotype was counted a few times. The chain is built from TRBV7-9 and TRBJ2-7, with D unclear. The CDR3 is 11 amino acids. Looked up from germline, CDR1 is SEHNR and CDR2 is FQNEAQ (reference sequence). The V end lost 5 bases, the J end lost 4 bases, and 6 bases lay between the germline ends. CDR3 residues: CASSGEYEQYF. DNA of the CDR3: TGTGCCAGCAGCGGAGAATACGAGCAGTACTTC.

Regarding this clonotype: The junction departs from germline at one end; a sequencing error may be responsible. The chain employs TRBV10-3 and TRBJ1-5; 7 bases map to TRBD1. CDR3 size: 17 residues. CDR1 is ENHRY and CDR2 is SYGVKD in the germline V gene. This CDR3 is CASSYGLGQLYNQPQHF. DNA for the CDR3: TGTGCCAGCAGTTACGGGTTGGGACAGCTTTACAATCAGCCCCAGCATTTT.

The V gene is TRBV2, the J gene TRBJ2-7; 8 bases match TRBD1. The CDR3 sequence is 14 residues long. V was clipped by 6 bases and J by 3 bases; unmatched bases: 7. The germline gives CDR1 SNHLY, CDR2 FYNNEI. In DNA, the CDR3 is TGTGCCAGCAGGACCGGGACAGGCCTCTACGAGCAGTACTTC. It translates to CASRTGTGLYEQYF.

This chain uses TRBV6-6 with TRBJ2-2; the D gene could be TRBD1 or TRBD2 (5 bases each). Germline V CDR1 and CDR2: MNHNY, SVGAGI (reference sequence). V lost 6 bases and J lost 7, with 9 bases in between. The CDR3 covers 12 residues. The CDR3 DNA reads as TGTGCCAGCAGGAGGGGTAGCGGGGAGCTGTTTTTT. Encoded protein: CASRRGSGELFF.

The chain uses TRBV7-9 and TRBJ1-1; 11 nucleotides match TRBD1. Unmatched junction bases numbered 9, after V lost 8 bases and J lost 7 bases. The CDR3 contains 14 residues. Per the germline V gene, CDR1 is SEHNR and CDR2 is FQNEAQ (reference sequence). As DNA, the CDR3 is TGTGCCAGCGGCACCGGACAGGGGGCTAGTGAAGCTTTCTTT. Its protein product is CASGTGQGASEAFF.

Notes on this clonotype: An end of the junction does not agree with germline; a read error may underlie this. This chain joins TRBV27 and TRBJ2-3, with D perhaps TRBD2 (5 bases). This CDR3 spans 16 amino acids. Looked up from germline, CDR1 is MNHEY and CDR2 is SMNVEV (reference sequence). CDR3 residues: CASSLSRLSSTDKQYF. CDR3 in DNA: TGTGCCAGCAGTTTATCTCGGTTATCTAGCACAGATAAGCAGTATTTT.

This clonotype was seen many times. V gene TRBV28 combines with J gene TRBJ1-1; possible D gene TRBD1, 6 bases. The CDR3 is 14 amino acids. V was clipped by 3 bases and J by 6 bases, with 14 bases between them. Germline V CDR1 and CDR2: MDHEN, SYDVKM. Here the CDR3 DNA reads TGTGCCAGCAGTTTGGCAGGGGTAAAGGCTGAAGCTTTCTTT. It encodes CASSLAGVKAEAFF. Supplemented by reference TRBV28 and TRBJ1-1, the full variable domain reads DVKVTQSSRYLVKRTGEKVFLECVQDMDHENMFWYRQDPGLGLRLIYFSYDVKMKEKGDIPEGYSVSREKKERFSLILESASTNQTSMYLCASSLAGVKAEAFFGQGTRLTVV.

The rearrangement links TRBV4-1 to TRBJ1-1, with TRBD1 matching 11 bases. The ends lost 0 bases at V and 4 bases at J; junction bases unmatched: 4. Germline V gene lookup returns CDR1 MGHRA and CDR2 YSYEKL. The CDR3 is 16 amino acids. In nucleotides, the CDR3 is TGCGCCAGCAGCCAAGATGGGACAGGGGGGGTCACTGAAGCTTTCTTT. Protein: CASSQDGTGGVTEAFF.

V and J are TRBV7-8 and TRBJ2-7; TRBD2 might be the D (5 bases). Germline V gene lookup returns CDR1 SGHVS and CDR2 FQNEAQ. Trimming pared 5 bases from V and 0 bases from J, leaving 14 bases between. CDR3 length equals 15 residues. The CDR3 region is CASSLRPEGSYEQYF. DNA of the CDR3: TGTGCCAGCAGCCTACGACCAGAGGGCTCCTACGAGCAGTACTTC.

This clonotype was detected ten times or more. The V gene is TRBV6-1, the J gene TRBJ2-3; tentative D call: TRBD2 (6 bases). Trimming shortened V by 5 bases and J by 3 bases, and 12 bases separated the two germline ends. Germline CDR1 reads MNHNS; CDR2 reads SASEGT. This CDR3 is 14 amino acids long. As DNA, the CDR3 is TGTGCCAGCAGTCGATCGGGGGATACAGATACGCAGTATTTT. It encodes CASSRSGDTDTQYF.

The chain joins TRBV10-2 to TRBJ1-2; a weak D match, TRBD1 (6 bases). The CDR3 is made up of 11 amino acids. CDR1 is WSHSY, CDR2 SAAADI, per germline. V lost 10 bases and J 7 bases, leaving 13 bases between the germline ends. CDR3 residues: CAILQGSGYTF. The CDR3 DNA reads as TGCGCCATCTTACAGGGCAGTGGCTACACCTTC.

The rearrangement links TRBV2 to TRBJ1-5; D possibly corresponds to TRBD1 (5 bases). The V end was cut by 8 bases, the J end by 5 bases, with 19 bases between. The CDR3 runs to 15 residues. Germline V gene sequence: CDR1 SNHLY, CDR2 FYNNEI. The CDR3: CASGAFQGVDQPQHF. In DNA form, the CDR3 reads TGTGCCAGCGGTGCGTTTCAGGGTGTGGATCAGCCCCAGCATTTT.

V gene TRBV6-2 or TRBV6-3 combines with J gene TRBJ2-3, with TRBD2 matching 16 bases. V lost 2 bases and J lost 5; bases outside the gene matches: 4. CDR3 length: 17 amino acids. Per the germline V gene, CDR1 is MNHEY and CDR2 is SVGEGT. As DNA, the CDR3 is TGTGCCAGCAGTTACGGGACTAGCGGGAGGGTGAAAGATACGCAGTATTTT. Protein sequence: CASSYGTSGRVKDTQYF.

The CDR3 DNA reads TGTGCCAGCAGCCCTAGAGGGGGACAGGGCGGAGAGCAGTACTTC. It encodes CASSPRGGQGGEQYF. The gene calls are TRBV12-3 or TRBV12-4 and TRBJ2-7; 9 bases agree with TRBD1. The CDR3 spans 15 residues. The V segment lost 6 bases and the J segment 7 bases; nucleotides outside the gene matches: 13.